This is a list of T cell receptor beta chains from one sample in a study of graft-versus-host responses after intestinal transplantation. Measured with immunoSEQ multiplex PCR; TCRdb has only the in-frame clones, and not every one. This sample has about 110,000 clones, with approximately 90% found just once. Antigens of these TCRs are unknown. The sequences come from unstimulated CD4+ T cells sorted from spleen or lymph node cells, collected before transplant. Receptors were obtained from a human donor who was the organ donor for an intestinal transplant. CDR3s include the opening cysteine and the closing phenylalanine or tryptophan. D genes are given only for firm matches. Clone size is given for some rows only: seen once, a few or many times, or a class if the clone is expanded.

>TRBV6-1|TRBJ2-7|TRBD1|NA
TGTGCCAGCCGACTCCGCCCGGGACAGTCCTACGAGCAGTACTTC
CASRLRPGQSYEQYF
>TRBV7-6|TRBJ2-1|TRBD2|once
TGTGCCAGCAGCACAATTAGCGGGAGGCAAAATGAGCAGTTCTTC
CASSTISGRQNEQFF
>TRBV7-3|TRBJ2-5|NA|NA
TGTGCCAGCAGCCCGAATGCAGGGAATGCGGAGACCCAGTACTTC
CASSPNAGNAETQYF
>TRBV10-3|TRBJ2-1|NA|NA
TGTGCCGCGGGACTCCACAATGAGCAGTTCTTC
CAAGLHNEQFF
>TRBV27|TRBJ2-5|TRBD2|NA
TGTGCCAGCAGTACTACTAGCGGTTGGTGGGGGGGGAAGACCCAGTACTTC
CASSTTSGWWGGKTQYF
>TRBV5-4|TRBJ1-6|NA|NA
TGTGCCAGCAGCTTGCCAGGAGGAAATTCACCCCTCCACTTT
CASSLPGGNSPLHF
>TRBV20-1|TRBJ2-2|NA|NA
TGCAGTGTCAGTCGTTCCGGGGAGCTGTTTTTT
CSVSRSGELFF
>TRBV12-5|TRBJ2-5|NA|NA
TGTGCTAGTGGTCCTAGAGAGACCCAGTACTTC
CASGPRETQYF
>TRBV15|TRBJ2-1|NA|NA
TGTGCCACCAGCAGAGATTTCCGGACCTTATACAATGAGCAGTTCTTC
CATSRDFRTLYNEQFF
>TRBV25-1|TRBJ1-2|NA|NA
TGTGCCAGCAGTGAATCTTGGAATAACTATGGCTACACCTTC
CASSESWNNYGYTF
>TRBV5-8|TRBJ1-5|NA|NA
TGTGCCAGCAGCTTATGGGGGCGCGATCAGCCCCAGCATTTT
CASSLWGRDQPQHF
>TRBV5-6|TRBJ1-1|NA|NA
TGTGCCAGCAGGGAAGGGGGGGCGCGAGTCACTGAAGCTTTCTTT
CASREGGARVTEAFF
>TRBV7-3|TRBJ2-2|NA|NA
TGTGCCAGCAGCCCCTCGCCCGGGGAGCTGTTTTTT
CASSPSPGELFF
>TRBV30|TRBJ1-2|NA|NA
TGTGCCTGGAGTGTACGGGAGGGTGGGAGCTATGGCTACACCTTC
CAWSVREGGSYGYTF
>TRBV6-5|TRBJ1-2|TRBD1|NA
TGTGCCAGCGGAGGGACAGGCGGAACCTATGGCTACACCTTC
CASGGTGGTYGYTF
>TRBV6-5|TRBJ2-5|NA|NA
TGTGCCAGCAGTTACTCGGGGGCGGGGGAGACCCAGTACTTC
CASSYSGAGETQYF
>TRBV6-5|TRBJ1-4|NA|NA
TGTGCCAGCAGTGAAAATAGTAATGAAAAACTGTTTTTT
CASSENSNEKLFF
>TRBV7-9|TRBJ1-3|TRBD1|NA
TGTGCCAGCAGCCCACAGGGGGCGCGAGGAAACACCATATATTTT
CASSPQGARGNTIYF
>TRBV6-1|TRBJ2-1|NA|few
TGTGCCAGCAGCGACCACTGGCAAGAGCAGTTCTTC
CASSDHWQEQFF
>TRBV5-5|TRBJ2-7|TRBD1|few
TGTGCCAGCAGCTTGGGCGGGACAGGGGGCTACGAGCAGTACTTC
CASSLGGTGGYEQYF
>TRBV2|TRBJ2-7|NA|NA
TGTGCCAGCAGAGTGGTCTCCTACGAGCAGTACTTC
CASRVVSYEQYF
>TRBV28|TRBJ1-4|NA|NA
TGTGCCAACCGGAGGGCAGATAGAATGGCTAATGAAAAACTGTTTTTT
CANRRADRMANEKLFF
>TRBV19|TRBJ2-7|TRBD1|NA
TGTGCCAGTAGTATATTGGGGACAGGTGATTACGAGCAGTACTTC
CASSILGTGDYEQYF
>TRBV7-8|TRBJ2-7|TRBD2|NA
TGTGCCAGCAGCCCTGGGTCCGGGAGGGACGAGCAGTACTTC
CASSPGSGRDEQYF
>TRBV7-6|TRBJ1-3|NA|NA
TGTGCCAGCAGCTTAGGGGGGGGCCGGACCACAGGCCCGAAAAACACCATATATTTT
CASSLGGGRTTGPKNTIYF
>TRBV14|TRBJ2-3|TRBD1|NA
TGTGCCAGCAGCCTATACAGGGGGCGCGGGACAGATACGCAGTATTTT
CASSLYRGRGTDTQYF
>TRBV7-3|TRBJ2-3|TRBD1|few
TGTGCCAGCAGCTCGAGAACAGGGGGCAAGGGAGATACGCAGTATTTT
CASSSRTGGKGDTQYF
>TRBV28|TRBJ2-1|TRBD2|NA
TGTGCCAGCTACACTGGTTCAGCGGGAGTAAGCAATGAGCAGTTCTTC
CASYTGSAGVSNEQFF
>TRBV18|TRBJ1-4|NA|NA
TGTGCCAGCTCCCATCCTAATGAAAAACTGTTTTTT
CASSHPNEKLFF
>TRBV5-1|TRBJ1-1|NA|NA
TGCGCCAGCAGCTTGGCAAGGGGTGACACTGAAGCTTTCTTT
CASSLARGDTEAFF
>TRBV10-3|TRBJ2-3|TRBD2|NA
TGTGCCATCTCCCGGACTAGCGGGAGAGCAACGACAGATACGCAGTATTTT
CAISRTSGRATTDTQYF
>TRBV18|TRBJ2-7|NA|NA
TGTGCCAGCTCACCCGTCTTAAGCTCCTACGAGCAGTACTTC
CASSPVLSSYEQYF
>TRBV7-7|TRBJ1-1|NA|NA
TGTGCCAGCAGCTTAGTAGAGAACACTGAAGCTTTCTTT
CASSLVENTEAFF
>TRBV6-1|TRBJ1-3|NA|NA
TGTGCCAACGGAGGTTTGACAGCTTCTGGAAACACCATATATTTT
CANGGLTASGNTIYF
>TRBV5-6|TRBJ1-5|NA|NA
TGTGCCAGCAGCTTGGGAGGCAGGGGCACAGATACGCAGCATTTT
CASSLGGRGTDTQHF
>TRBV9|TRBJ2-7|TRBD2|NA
TGTGCCAGCAGCGTCGGACTAGCCTACGAGCAGTACTTC
CASSVGLAYEQYF
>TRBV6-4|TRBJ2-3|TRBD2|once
TGTGCCAGCGGAGCGGGAGCGGCGGATACGCAGTATTTT
CASGAGAADTQYF
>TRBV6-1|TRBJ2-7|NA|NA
TGTGCCAGCAGTGAATCGGGATTAGGGGACGGCGAGCAGTACTTC
CASSESGLGDGEQYF
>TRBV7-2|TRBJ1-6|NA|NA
TGTGCCAGCAGCGCGAATCGAGACAGGAATTCACCCCTCCACTTT
CASSANRDRNSPLHF
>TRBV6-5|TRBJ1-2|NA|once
TGTGCCAGCAGTGTATCGGACACGAACTATGGCTACACCTTC
CASSVSDTNYGYTF
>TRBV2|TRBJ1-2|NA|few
TGTGCCAGCAGTTTAGACAATAACTATGGCTACACCTTC
CASSLDNNYGYTF
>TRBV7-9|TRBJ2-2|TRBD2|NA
TGTGCCAGCCCCCGAGCGGGGGGGCGGAACACCGGGGAGCTGTTTTTT
CASPRAGGRNTGELFF
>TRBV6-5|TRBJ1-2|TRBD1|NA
TGTGCCAGCAGTTCCCCGGGACAGGGGATCTATGGCTACACCTTC
CASSSPGQGIYGYTF
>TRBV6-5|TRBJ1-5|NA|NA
TGTGCCAGCAGGAGGCAGGGGTATAGCAATCAGCCCCAGCATTTT
CASRRQGYSNQPQHF
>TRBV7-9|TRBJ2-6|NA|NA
TGTGCCAGCAGCTTAGTATCCGCCCTGAACACTGGGGCCAACGTCCTGACTTTC
CASSLVSALNTGANVLTF
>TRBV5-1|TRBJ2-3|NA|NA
TGCGCCAGCAGTCGGACTCCGAGCACAGATACGCAGTATTTT
CASSRTPSTDTQYF
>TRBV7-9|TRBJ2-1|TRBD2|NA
TGTGCCAGCAGCTTAGACCGGGGCGGGAGCTCCTACAATGAGCAGTTCTTC
CASSLDRGGSSYNEQFF
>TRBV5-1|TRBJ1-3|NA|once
TGCGCCAGCAGCTTGTATGTGGGCAACTCTGGAAACACCATATATTTT
CASSLYVGNSGNTIYF
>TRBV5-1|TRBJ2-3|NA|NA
TGCGCCAGCAGCTTAGCAGGAGATACGCAGTATTTT
CASSLAGDTQYF
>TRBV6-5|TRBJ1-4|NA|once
TGTGCCAGCAGTGCGGGGGCACCTAATGAAAAACTGTTTTTT
CASSAGAPNEKLFF
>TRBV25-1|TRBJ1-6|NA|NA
TGTGCCAGCAGTGGCGAGACAGCTAATTCACCCCTCCACTTT
CASSGETANSPLHF
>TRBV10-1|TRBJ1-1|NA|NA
TGCGCCAGCAGTGAGTCGAGGGAAGGAAACACTGAAGCTTTCTTT
CASSESREGNTEAFF
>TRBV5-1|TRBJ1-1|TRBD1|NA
TGCGCCAGCAGCACCGGGACAGGGAAATATACTGAAGCTTTCTTT
CASSTGTGKYTEAFF
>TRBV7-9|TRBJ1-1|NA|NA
TGTGCCAGCAGCTTAGGTAGGAGGGGAAAAATGAACACTGAAGCTTTCTTT
CASSLGRRGKMNTEAFF